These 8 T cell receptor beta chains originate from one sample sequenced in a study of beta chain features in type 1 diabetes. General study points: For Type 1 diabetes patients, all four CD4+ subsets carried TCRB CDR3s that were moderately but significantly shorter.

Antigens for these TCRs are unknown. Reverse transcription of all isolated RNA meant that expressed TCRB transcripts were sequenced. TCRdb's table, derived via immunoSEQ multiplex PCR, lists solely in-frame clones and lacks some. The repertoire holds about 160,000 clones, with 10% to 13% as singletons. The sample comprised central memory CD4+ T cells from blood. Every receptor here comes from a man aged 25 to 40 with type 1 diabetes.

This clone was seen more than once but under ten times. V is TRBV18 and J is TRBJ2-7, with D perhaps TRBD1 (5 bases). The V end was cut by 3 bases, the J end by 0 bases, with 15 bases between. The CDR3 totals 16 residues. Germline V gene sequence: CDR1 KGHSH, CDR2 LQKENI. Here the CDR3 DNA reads TGTGCCAGCTCACCCTGGGGTAGGGGCGGCTCCTACGAGCAGTACTTC. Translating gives CASSPWGRGGSYEQYF.

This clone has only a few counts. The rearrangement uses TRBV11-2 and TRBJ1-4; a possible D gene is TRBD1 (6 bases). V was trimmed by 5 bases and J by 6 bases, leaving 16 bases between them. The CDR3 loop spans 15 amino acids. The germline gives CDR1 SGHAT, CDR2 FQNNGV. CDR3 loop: CASSEAPDSYEKLFF. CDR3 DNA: TGTGCCAGCAGCGAAGCTCCGGACAGCTATGAAAAACTGTTTTTT.

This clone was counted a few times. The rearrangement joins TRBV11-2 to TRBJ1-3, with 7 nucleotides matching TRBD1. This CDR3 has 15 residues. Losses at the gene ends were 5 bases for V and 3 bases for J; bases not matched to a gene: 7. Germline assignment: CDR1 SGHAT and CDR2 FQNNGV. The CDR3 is CASSRPDRVGNTIYF. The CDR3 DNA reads TGTGCCAGCAGCCGGCCCGACAGGGTTGGAAACACCATATATTTT.

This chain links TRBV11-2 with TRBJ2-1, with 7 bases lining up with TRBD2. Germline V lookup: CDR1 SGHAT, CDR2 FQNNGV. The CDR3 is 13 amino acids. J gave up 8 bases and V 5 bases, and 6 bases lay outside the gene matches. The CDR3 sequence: CASSRQAGYEQFF. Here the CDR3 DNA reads TGTGCCAGCAGCAGACAAGCGGGATATGAGCAGTTCTTC.

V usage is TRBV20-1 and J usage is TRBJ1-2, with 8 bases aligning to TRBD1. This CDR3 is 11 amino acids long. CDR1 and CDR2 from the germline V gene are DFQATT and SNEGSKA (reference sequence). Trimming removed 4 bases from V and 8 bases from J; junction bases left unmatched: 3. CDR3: CSANRGEGYTF. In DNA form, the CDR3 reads TGCAGTGCTAACAGGGGGGAGGGCTACACCTTC.

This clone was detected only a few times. The CDR3 bases are TGCGCCAGCAGCGCCACCTGGACAGACGGCACAGATACGCAGTATTTT. Its translation is CASSATWTDGTDTQYF. The chain is built from TRBV5-1 and TRBJ2-3, with D possibly matching TRBD1 (6 bases). The length of the CDR3 is 16 residues. Germline loops: CDR1 SGHRS, CDR2 YFSETQ. V was trimmed by 4 bases and J by 1 base, leaving 16 bases between them.

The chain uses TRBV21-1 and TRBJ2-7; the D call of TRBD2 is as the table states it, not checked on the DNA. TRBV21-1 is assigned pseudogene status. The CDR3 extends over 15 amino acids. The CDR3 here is CASSKALVPSYEQYF. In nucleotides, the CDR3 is TGTGCCAGCAGCAAAGCGCTAGTCCCCTCCTACGAGCAGTACTTC.

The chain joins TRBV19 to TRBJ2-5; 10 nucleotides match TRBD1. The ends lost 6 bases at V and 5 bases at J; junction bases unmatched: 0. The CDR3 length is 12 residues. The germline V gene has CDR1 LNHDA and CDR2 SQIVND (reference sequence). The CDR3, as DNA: TGTGCCAGTAGGGGACAGGGGGAGACCCAGTACTTC. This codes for CASRGQGETQYF.